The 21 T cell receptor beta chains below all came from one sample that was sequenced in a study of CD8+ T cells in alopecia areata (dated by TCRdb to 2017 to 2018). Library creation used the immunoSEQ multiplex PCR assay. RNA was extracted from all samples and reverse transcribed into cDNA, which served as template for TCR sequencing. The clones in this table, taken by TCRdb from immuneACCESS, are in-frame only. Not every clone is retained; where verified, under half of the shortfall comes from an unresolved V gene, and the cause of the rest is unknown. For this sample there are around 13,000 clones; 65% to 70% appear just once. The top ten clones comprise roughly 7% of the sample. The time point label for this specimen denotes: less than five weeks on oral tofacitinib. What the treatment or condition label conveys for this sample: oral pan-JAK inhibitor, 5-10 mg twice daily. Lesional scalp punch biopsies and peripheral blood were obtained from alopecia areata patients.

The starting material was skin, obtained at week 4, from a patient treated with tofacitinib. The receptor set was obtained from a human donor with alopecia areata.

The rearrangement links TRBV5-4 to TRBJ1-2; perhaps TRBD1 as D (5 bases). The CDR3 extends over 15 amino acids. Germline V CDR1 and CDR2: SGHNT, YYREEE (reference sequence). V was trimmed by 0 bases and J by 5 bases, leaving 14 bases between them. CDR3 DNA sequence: TGTGCCAGCAGCTTGGGGGGATCAGGACAATATGGCTACACCTTC. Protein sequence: CASSLGGSGQYGYTF. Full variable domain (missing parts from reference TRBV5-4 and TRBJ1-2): ETGVTQSPTHLIKTRGQQVTLRCSSQSGHNTVSWYQQALGQGPQFIFQYYREEENGRGNFPPRFSGLQFPNYSSELNVNALELDDSALYLCASSLGGSGQYGYTFGSGTRLTVV.

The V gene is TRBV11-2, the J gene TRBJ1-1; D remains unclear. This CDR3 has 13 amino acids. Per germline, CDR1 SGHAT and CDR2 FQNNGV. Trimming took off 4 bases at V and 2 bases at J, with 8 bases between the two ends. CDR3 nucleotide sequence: TGTGCCAGCAGCTCAGGACTAAACACTGAAGCTTTCTTT. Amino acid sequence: CASSSGLNTEAFF.

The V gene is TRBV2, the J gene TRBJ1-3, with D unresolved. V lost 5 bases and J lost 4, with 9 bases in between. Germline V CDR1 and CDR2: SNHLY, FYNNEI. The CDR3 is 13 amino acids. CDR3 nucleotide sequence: TGTGCCAGCAGTTACCTTCAGGGAAACACCATATATTTT. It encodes CASSYLQGNTIYF.

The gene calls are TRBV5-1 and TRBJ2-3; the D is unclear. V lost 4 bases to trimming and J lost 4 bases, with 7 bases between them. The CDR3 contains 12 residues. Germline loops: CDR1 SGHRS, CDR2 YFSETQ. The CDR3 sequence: CASSLRSDTQYF. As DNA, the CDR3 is TGCGCCAGCAGCCTCCGCTCAGATACGCAGTATTTT.

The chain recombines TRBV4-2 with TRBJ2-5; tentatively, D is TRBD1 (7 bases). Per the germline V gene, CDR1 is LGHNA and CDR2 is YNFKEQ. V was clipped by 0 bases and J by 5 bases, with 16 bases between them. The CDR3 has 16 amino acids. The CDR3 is CASSQDGGTVVETQYF. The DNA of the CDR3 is TGTGCCAGCAGCCAAGATGGAGGGACAGTGGTGGAGACCCAGTACTTC.

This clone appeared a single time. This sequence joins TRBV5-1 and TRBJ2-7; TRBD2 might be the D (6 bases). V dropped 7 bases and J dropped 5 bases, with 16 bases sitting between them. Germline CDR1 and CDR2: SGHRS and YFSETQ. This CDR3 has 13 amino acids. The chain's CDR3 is CASGTGQGHEQYF. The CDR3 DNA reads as TGCGCCAGCGGGACTGGGCAGGGCCACGAGCAGTACTTC.

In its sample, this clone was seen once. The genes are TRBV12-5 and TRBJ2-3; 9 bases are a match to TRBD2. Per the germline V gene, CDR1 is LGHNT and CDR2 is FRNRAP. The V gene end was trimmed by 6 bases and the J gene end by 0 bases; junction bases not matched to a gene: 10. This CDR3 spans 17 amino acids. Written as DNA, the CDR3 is TGTGCTAGTGGCCCGGGACTAGCTCCTACTAGCACAGATACGCAGTATTTT. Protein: CASGPGLAPTSTDTQYF.

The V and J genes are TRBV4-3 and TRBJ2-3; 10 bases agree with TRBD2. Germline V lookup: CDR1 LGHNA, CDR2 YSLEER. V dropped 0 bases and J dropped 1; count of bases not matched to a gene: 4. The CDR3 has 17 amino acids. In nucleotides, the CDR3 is TGCGCCAGCAGCCAAGATCTTACTAGCGGGGGCACAGATACGCAGTATTTT. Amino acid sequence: CASSQDLTSGGTDTQYF.

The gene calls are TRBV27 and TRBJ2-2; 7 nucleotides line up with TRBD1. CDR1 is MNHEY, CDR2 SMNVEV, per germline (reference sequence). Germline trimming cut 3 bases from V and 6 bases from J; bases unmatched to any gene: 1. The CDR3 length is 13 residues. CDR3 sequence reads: CASSFGQAGELFF. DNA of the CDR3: TGTGCCAGCAGTTTCGGACAGGCCGGGGAGCTGTTTTTT.

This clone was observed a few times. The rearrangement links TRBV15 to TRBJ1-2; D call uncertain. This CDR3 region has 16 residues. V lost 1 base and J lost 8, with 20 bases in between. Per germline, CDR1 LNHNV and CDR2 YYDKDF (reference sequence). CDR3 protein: CATSRVLAGWKDGYTF. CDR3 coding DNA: TGTGCCACCAGCAGAGTCTTAGCGGGATGGAAGGACGGCTACACCTTC.

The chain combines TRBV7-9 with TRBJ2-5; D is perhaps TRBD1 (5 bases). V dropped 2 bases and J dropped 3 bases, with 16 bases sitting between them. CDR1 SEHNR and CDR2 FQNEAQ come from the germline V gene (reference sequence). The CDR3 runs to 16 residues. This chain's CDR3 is CASSLFPRTREETQYF. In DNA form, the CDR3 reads TGTGCCAGCAGCTTATTCCCCCGGACAAGGGAAGAGACCCAGTACTTC.

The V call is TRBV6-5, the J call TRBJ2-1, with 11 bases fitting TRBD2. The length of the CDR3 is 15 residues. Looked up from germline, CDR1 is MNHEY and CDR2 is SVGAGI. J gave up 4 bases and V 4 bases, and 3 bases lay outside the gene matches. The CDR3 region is CASSLTSGVYNEQFF. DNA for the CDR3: TGTGCCAGCAGTTTGACTAGCGGGGTTTACAATGAGCAGTTCTTC.

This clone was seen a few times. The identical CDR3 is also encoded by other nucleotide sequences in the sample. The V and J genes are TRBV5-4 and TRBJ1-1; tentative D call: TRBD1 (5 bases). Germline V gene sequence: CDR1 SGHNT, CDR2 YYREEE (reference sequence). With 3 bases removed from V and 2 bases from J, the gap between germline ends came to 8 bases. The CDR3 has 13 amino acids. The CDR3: CASSSTVNTEAFF. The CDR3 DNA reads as TGTGCCAGCAGCTCGACAGTTAACACTGAAGCTTTCTTT.

This chain's CDR3 is CASSSQGWETQYF. DNA for the CDR3: TGTGCCAGCAGCTCTCAGGGCTGGGAGACCCAGTACTTC. The V call is TRBV7-9, the J call TRBJ2-5; tentatively, D is TRBD1 (5 bases). Germline V gene sequence: CDR1 SEHNR, CDR2 FQNEAQ (reference sequence). V lost 4 bases, J lost 5 bases, and 11 bases lay in between. The CDR3 is 13 residues long.

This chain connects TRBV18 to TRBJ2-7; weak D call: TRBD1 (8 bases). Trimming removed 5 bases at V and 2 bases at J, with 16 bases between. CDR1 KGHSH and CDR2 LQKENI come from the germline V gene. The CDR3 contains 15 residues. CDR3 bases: TGTGCCAGCTCAACACGACAGGGGACTACCTACGAGCAGTACTTC. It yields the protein CASSTRQGTTYEQYF. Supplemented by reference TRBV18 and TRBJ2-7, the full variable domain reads NAGVMQNPRHLVRRRGQEARLRCSPMKGHSHVYWYRQLPEEGLKFMVYLQKENIIDESGMPKERFSAEFPKEGPSILRIQQVVRGDSAAYFCASSTRQGTTYEQYFGPGTRLTVT.

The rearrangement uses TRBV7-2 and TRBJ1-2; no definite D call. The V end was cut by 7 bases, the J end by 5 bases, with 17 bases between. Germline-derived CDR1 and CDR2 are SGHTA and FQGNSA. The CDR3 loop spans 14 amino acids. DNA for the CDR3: TGTGCCAGCACCCCAATGGGTGGGGAATATGGCTACACCTTC. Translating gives CASTPMGGEYGYTF. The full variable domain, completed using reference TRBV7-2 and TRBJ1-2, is GAGVSQSPSNKVTEKGKDVELRCDPISGHTALYWYRQSLGQGLEFLIYFQGNSAPDKSGLPSDRFSAERTGGSVSTLTIQRTQQEDSAVYLCASTPMGGEYGYTFGSGTRLTVV.

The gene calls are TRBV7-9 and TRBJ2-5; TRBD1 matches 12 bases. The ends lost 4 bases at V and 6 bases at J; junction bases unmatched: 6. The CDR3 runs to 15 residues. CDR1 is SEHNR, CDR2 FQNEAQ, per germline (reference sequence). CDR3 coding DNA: TGTGCCAGCAGCTCGGGACAGGGGGCCGGGAAGACCCAGTACTTC. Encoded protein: CASSSGQGAGKTQYF.

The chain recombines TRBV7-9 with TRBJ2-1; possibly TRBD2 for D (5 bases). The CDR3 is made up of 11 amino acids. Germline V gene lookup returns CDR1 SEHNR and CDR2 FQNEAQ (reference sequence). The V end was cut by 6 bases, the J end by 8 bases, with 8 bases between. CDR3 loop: CASRLAHEQFF. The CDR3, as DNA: TGTGCCAGCAGGCTAGCCCATGAGCAGTTCTTC.

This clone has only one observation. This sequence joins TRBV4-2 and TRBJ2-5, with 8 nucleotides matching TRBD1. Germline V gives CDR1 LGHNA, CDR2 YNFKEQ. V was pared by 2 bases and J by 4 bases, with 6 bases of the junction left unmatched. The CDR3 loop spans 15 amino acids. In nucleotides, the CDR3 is TGTGCCAGCAGCCAACGGACAGGGCCAAGAGAGACCCAGTACTTC. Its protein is CASSQRTGPRETQYF.

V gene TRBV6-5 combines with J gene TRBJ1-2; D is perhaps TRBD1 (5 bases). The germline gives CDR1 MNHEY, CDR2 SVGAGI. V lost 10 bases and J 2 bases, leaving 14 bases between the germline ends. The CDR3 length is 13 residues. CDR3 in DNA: TGTGCCATCAGGGAGGGGAGGAACTATGGCTACACCTTC. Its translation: CAIREGRNYGYTF.

As DNA, the CDR3 is TGCGCCAGCAGCCTTTGGGGGGGCTATGAGCAGTTCTTC. Its protein is CASSLWGGYEQFF. The chain couples TRBV4-3 to TRBJ2-1, with D maybe TRBD2 (7 bases). V dropped 4 bases and J dropped 8 bases, with 12 bases sitting between them. The germline CDR1 and CDR2 sequences are LGHNA and YSLEER. CDR3 length: 13 amino acids.